One and the same sample provided the 19 T cell receptor beta chains below, sequenced in a study of blood T cell repertoires in COVID-19. The assay was immunoSEQ multiplex PCR, and TCRdb's table has in-frame clones only and misses some. Found here are 100,000 to 120,000 clones, about 88% of them singletons; the top ten hold approximately 3.4%. The specimen was peripheral blood. Receptor source: a woman aged 50 to 60 with acute or convalescent COVID-19.

Here the CDR3 DNA reads TGTGCCAGCAGTTTAACGACAGCGAGGGAAAAACTGTTTTTT. It codes for CASSLTTAREKLFF. V gene TRBV28 combines with J gene TRBJ1-4; a weak D match, TRBD1 (5 bases). This CDR3 contains 14 residues. V lost 2 bases and J lost 8, with 12 bases in between. The V gene's germline CDR1 is MDHEN and CDR2 SYDVKM.

The chain joins TRBV10-3 to TRBJ2-3, with 12 bases fitting TRBD2. Germline V lookup: CDR1 ENHRY, CDR2 SYGVKD. The CDR3 covers 17 residues. With 2 bases clipped from V and 3 bases from J, the junction kept 6 bases outside the gene matches. In DNA, the CDR3 is TGTGCCATCAGTGAGGCTGGACTAGCGGGAACTACAGATACGCAGTATTTT. Its protein is CAISEAGLAGTTDTQYF.

This sequence joins TRBV9 and TRBJ1-1, with D tentatively TRBD1 (5 bases). V dropped 4 bases and J dropped 5 bases, with 15 bases sitting between them. The germline V gene encodes CDR1 SGDLS and CDR2 YYNGEE. CDR3 length: 14 residues. The CDR3 bases are TGTGCCAGCAGCCCTAGTGGGGGGTTGACTGAAGCTTTCTTT. The encoded protein is CASSPSGGLTEAFF.

This clone appeared once. This sequence joins TRBV29-1 and TRBJ1-2; 7 nucleotides align to TRBD1. This CDR3 comprises 15 residues. Losses at the gene ends were 0 bases for V and 5 bases for J; bases not matched to a gene: 9. Germline V lookup: CDR1 SQVTM, CDR2 ANQGSEA. CDR3 sequence reads: CSVEDPGQKLYGYTF. Written as DNA, the CDR3 is TGCAGCGTTGAAGATCCGGGACAGAAATTATATGGCTACACCTTC. Filled out from reference TRBV29-1 and TRBJ1-2, the complete variable domain reads SAVISQKPSRDICQRGTSLTIQCQVDSQVTMMFWYRQQPGQSLTLIATANQGSEATYESGFVIDKFPISRPNLTFSTLTVSNMSPEDSSIYLCSVEDPGQKLYGYTFGSGTRLTVV.

The chain links TRBV5-4 to TRBJ1-6, with D possibly being TRBD1 (6 bases). Germline V gene sequence: CDR1 SGHNT, CDR2 YYREEE (reference sequence). The CDR3 extends over 15 amino acids. V was cut by 3 bases and J by 8 bases, with 15 bases left in between. The CDR3 is CASSYAGVVDSPLHF. The CDR3, as DNA: TGTGCCAGCAGCTACGCAGGGGTGGTGGATTCACCCCTCCACTTT.

This rearrangement joins TRBV7-2 to TRBJ2-1; TRBD1 matches 7 bases. The CDR3 spans 15 residues. The germline V gene encodes CDR1 SGHTA and CDR2 FQGNSA. Trimming cost V 2 bases and J 8 bases; bases outside gene matches: 9. The CDR3 reads CASSLSGQVVHEQFF. CDR3 in DNA: TGTGCCAGCAGCTTATCTGGACAGGTAGTCCATGAGCAGTTCTTC.

This clone was counted between two and nine times. The chain uses TRBV28 and TRBJ1-1; 9 positions agree with TRBD1. CDR1 MDHEN and CDR2 SYDVKM come from the germline V gene. V lost 5 bases to trimming and J lost 4 bases; unmatched junction nucleotides: 5. The CDR3 covers 14 residues. CDR3 nucleotide sequence: TGTGCCAGCAGTCCGCCGGGACAGGGCACTGAAGCTTTCTTT. Protein product: CASSPPGQGTEAFF.

The chain uses TRBV28 and TRBJ2-7, with 7 bases matching TRBD1. The CDR3 spans 15 residues. Per the germline V gene, CDR1 is MDHEN and CDR2 is SYDVKM. The trim removed 5 bases at V and 4 bases at J, leaving 11 bases unmatched. CDR3 in amino acids: CASSNPGQSRYEQYF. The CDR3 DNA reads as TGTGCCAGCAGTAACCCGGGACAGAGTAGGTACGAGCAGTACTTC. Full variable domain (missing parts from reference TRBV28 and TRBJ2-7): DVKVTQSSRYLVKRTGEKVFLECVQDMDHENMFWYRQDPGLGLRLIYFSYDVKMKEKGDIPEGYSVSREKKERFSLILESASTNQTSMYLCASSNPGQSRYEQYFGPGTRLTVT.

The sample holds a few counts of this clone. This chain uses TRBV18 with TRBJ1-3; the match to TRBD1 covers 7 bases. The CDR3 covers 16 residues. Germline V lookup: CDR1 KGHSH, CDR2 LQKENI. After removal of 3 bases from V and 4 bases from J, the junction contained 9 bases not matched to a gene. The CDR3 DNA reads as TGTGCCAGCTCACCCTCGGACAGGAGTCTCGGAAACACCATATATTTT. It yields the protein CASSPSDRSLGNTIYF.

This sequence joins TRBV19 and TRBJ1-2; possibly TRBD1 for D (6 bases). Trimming took off 5 bases at V and 2 bases at J, with 12 bases between the two ends. There are 14 residues in the CDR3. The V gene's germline CDR1 is LNHDA and CDR2 SQIVND (reference sequence). The chain's CDR3 is CASSRLDSNYGYTF. CDR3 DNA: TGTGCCAGTAGTCGATTGGACAGCAACTATGGCTACACCTTC.

CDR3: CASSSEASGYQETQYF. The CDR3 DNA reads as TGTGCCAGCAGCTCGGAGGCTAGCGGCTACCAAGAGACCCAGTACTTC. The chain couples TRBV5-4 to TRBJ2-5, with TRBD2 matching 7 bases. The CDR3 length is 16 residues. The germline gives CDR1 SGHNT, CDR2 YYREEE (reference sequence). Losses at the gene ends were 3 bases for V and 0 bases for J; bases not matched to a gene: 8.

In regard to this clone: A junction end diverges from the germline sequence, so it may reflect a read error. The chain links TRBV11-3 to TRBJ2-3; a possible D gene is TRBD2 (6 bases). CDR1 is SGHNT and CDR2 is YENEEA in the germline V gene. The CDR3 totals 14 residues. The CDR3: CASSLERGTDTQYF. As DNA, the CDR3 is TGTGCCAGCAGCCTAGAGCGGGGCACAGATACGCAGTATTTT.

The chain has TRBV3-1 (or the pseudogene TRBV3-2) and TRBJ2-3; D might be TRBD2 (6 bases). V was shortened by 4 bases and J by 4 bases, with 15 bases between the two germline ends. CDR1 and CDR2 from the germline V gene are LGHDT and YNNKEL (reference sequence). The CDR3 runs 15 residues. The CDR3 sequence: CASSPGLPDPDTQYF. For the CDR3, the DNA is TGTGCCAGCAGCCCGGGACTCCCGGACCCAGATACGCAGTATTTT.

This chain joins TRBV24-1 and TRBJ2-7, with a possible D match to TRBD1 (6 bases). The CDR3 is 14 amino acids. The ends were cut back, 4 bases at V and 9 bases at J, with 18 bases in the middle. CDR1 KGHDR and CDR2 SFDVKD come from the germline V gene. CDR3 DNA: TGTGCCACCAGTGACAGCAGGGGCCGTAATCGGCAGTACTTC. It codes for CATSDSRGRNRQYF.

CDR3 bases: TGTGCCAGCAGCGGACAGGTAAATCAGCCCCAGCATTTT. This codes for CASSGQVNQPQHF. The rearrangement uses TRBV6-6 and TRBJ1-5, with 7 positions matching TRBD1. The germline CDR1 and CDR2 sequences are MNHNY and SVGAGI (reference sequence). The length of the CDR3 is 13 residues. After removal of 6 bases from V and 4 bases from J, the junction contained 3 bases not matched to a gene.

The chain uses TRBV2 and TRBJ2-1, with 8 bases fitting TRBD2. This CDR3 is built from 15 residues. The V gene end was trimmed by 4 bases and the J gene end by 6 bases; junction bases not matched to a gene: 8. Germline lookup yields CDR1 SNHLY and CDR2 FYNNEI. The CDR3 region is CASSVSAGVGNEQFF. For the CDR3, the DNA is TGTGCCAGCAGTGTATCAGCGGGAGTGGGCAATGAGCAGTTCTTC.

This clone was recorded once. This chain links TRBV4-2 with TRBJ2-2, with D unclear. Trimming left V 3 bases short and J 0 bases short, with 2 bases between. The CDR3 runs 13 residues. Germline CDR1 is LGHNA and CDR2 is YNFKEQ. This CDR3 is CASSHANTGELFF. DNA of the CDR3: TGTGCCAGCAGCCACGCGAACACCGGGGAGCTGTTTTTT.

Here the CDR3 reads CASSPPTGTGKNEQFF. The CDR3 nucleotides read TGTGCCAGCAGCCCCCCAACCGGGACAGGAAAAAATGAGCAGTTCTTC. The chain uses TRBV3-1 (or the pseudogene TRBV3-2) and TRBJ2-1; 8 positions match TRBD1. Germline V gene data show CDR1 as LGHDT and CDR2 as YNNKEL (reference sequence). This CDR3 spans 16 amino acids. Trimming at V came to 4 bases and at J to 7 bases, leaving 12 bases not matched to a gene.

J is TRBJ2-7 and V is TRBV19, with a weak D call TRBD2 (6 bases). CDR3 length: 13 residues. CDR1 and CDR2 (germline): LNHDA, SQIVND (reference sequence). Between the trimmed V and J ends, which lost 6 bases and 5 bases, there was a span of 14 bases. The CDR3 sequence: CASSLASGDEQYF. Written as DNA, the CDR3 is TGTGCCAGTAGCCTAGCGAGTGGTGACGAGCAGTACTTC.